Following are 30 T cell receptor beta chains from one sample sequenced in a study of graft-versus-host responses after intestinal transplantation. Sequencing used immunoSEQ multiplex PCR; TCRdb keeps in-frame clones, though not all of them. The sample has just under 85,000 clones, more than 85% seen once. Their antigens are not known. The sequencing used unstimulated CD8+ T cells sorted from spleen or lymph node cells, collected before transplant. All receptors come from a human donor who was the organ donor for an intestinal transplant.

The V call is TRBV11-3, the J call TRBJ2-7; 7 bases are a match to TRBD1. Germline-derived CDR1 and CDR2 are SGHNT and YENEEA. Trimming cost V 1 base and J 2 bases; bases outside gene matches: 2. This CDR3 spans 14 amino acids. CDR3 nucleotides: TGTGCCAGCAGCTTAGGGCAGGGGGCCTACGAGCAGTACTTC. This gives the protein CASSLGQGAYEQYF.

The rearrangement uses TRBV27 and TRBJ1-1; D is unresolved. The V end was cut by 0 bases, the J end by 4 bases, with 9 bases between. The CDR3 has 14 amino acids. CDR1 MNHEY and CDR2 SMNVEV come from the germline V gene (reference sequence). CDR3 protein: CASSLSVWITEAFF. The CDR3 bases are TGTGCCAGCAGTTTATCGGTTTGGATCACTGAAGCTTTCTTT.

This clone was counted a few times. The chain carries TRBV11-2 and TRBJ2-3; 9 bases are a match to TRBD1. CDR3 length: 14 amino acids. Per the germline V gene, CDR1 is SGHAT and CDR2 is FQNNGV. The V and J ends lost 3 bases and 6 bases, in that order; junction bases with no gene match: 4. The CDR3 loop is CASSFWTGVDTQYF. DNA for the CDR3: TGTGCCAGCAGCTTCTGGACAGGGGTCGATACGCAGTATTTT. The full variable domain, rest sourced from reference TRBV11-2 and TRBJ2-3, is EAGVAQSPRYKIIEKRQSVAFWCNPISGHATLYWYQQILGQGPKLLIQFQNNGVVDDSQLPKDRFSAERLKGVDSTLKIQPAKLEDSAVYLCASSFWTGVDTQYFGPGTRLTVL.

V gene TRBV30 combines with J gene TRBJ2-2, with 10 bases fitting TRBD2. The V and J ends lost 4 bases and 6 bases, in that order; junction bases with no gene match: 11. The CDR3 contains 16 residues. Germline V lookup: CDR1 GTSNPN, CDR2 SVGIG (reference sequence). The CDR3 loop is CAWINPGTSEAGELFF. CDR3 coding DNA: TGTGCCTGGATTAACCCTGGGACTAGCGAGGCCGGGGAGCTGTTTTTT.

V is TRBV6-4 and J is TRBJ1-4, with D perhaps matching TRBD1 (5 bases). The CDR3 extends over 15 amino acids. The ends were cut back, 6 bases at V and 8 bases at J, with 19 bases in the middle. CDR1 is MRHNA and CDR2 is SNTAGT in the germline V gene. CDR3 sequence reads: CASSLDTGLREKLFF. The CDR3 coding sequence is TGTGCCAGCAGCTTGGATACGGGGCTTCGGGAAAAACTGTTTTTT.

In its sample, this clone was seen once. The V and J genes are TRBV27 and TRBJ2-1; TRBD1 might be the D (6 bases). V was pared by 5 bases and J by 8 bases, with 13 bases between. The CDR3 is 13 amino acids. Germline CDR1 and CDR2: MNHEY and SMNVEV (reference sequence). CDR3 bases: TGTGCCAGCAGTCCCTACAGGGCCCATGAGCAGTTCTTC. It yields the protein CASSPYRAHEQFF.

This chain links TRBV27 with TRBJ1-5; tentatively, D is TRBD1 (5 bases). V lost 5 bases, J lost 3 bases, and 8 bases lay in between. The CDR3 length is 13 residues. Germline V gene data show CDR1 as MNHEY and CDR2 as SMNVEV (reference sequence). CDR3 region: CASSAGINQPQHF. The CDR3 DNA follows: TGTGCCAGCAGTGCAGGGATCAATCAGCCCCAGCATTTT.

V gene TRBV30 combines with J gene TRBJ2-3; TRBD1 is a possible D gene (5 bases). V shed 0 bases and J shed 5 bases, with 18 bases lying between them. Germline CDR1 reads GTSNPN; CDR2 reads SVGIG (reference sequence). The CDR3 length is 16 residues. The chain's CDR3 is CAWSVLAGWFGDTQYF. Written as DNA, the CDR3 is TGTGCCTGGAGTGTACTCGCAGGGTGGTTTGGAGATACGCAGTATTTT.

The J gene is TRBJ2-3, the V gene TRBV7-3, with 11 nucleotides matching TRBD2. Unmatched junction bases numbered 8, after V lost 8 bases and J lost 4 bases. Germline values: CDR1 SGHTA, CDR2 FQGTGA. The CDR3 length is 15 residues. CDR3 coding DNA: TGTGCCAGCTCCCCTAGCGGGGGGCCATCAGATACGCAGTATTTT. Translated: CASSPSGGPSDTQYF. The full variable domain, with the rest looked up from reference TRBV7-3 and TRBJ2-3, is GAGVSQTPSNKVTEKGKYVELRCDPISGHTALYWYRQSLGQGPEFLIYFQGTGAADDSGLPNDRFFAVRPEGSVSTLKIQRTERGDSAVYLCASSPSGGPSDTQYFGPGTRLTVL.

The rearrangement uses TRBV7-9 and TRBJ1-4; D is unclear. The CDR3 consists of 17 residues. Per the germline V gene, CDR1 is SEHNR and CDR2 is FQNEAQ (reference sequence). With 5 bases removed from V and 0 bases from J, the gap between germline ends came to 16 bases. The CDR3 bases are TGTGCCAGCAGCCCAGCAGAAGTTGGGGCAACTAATGAAAAACTGTTTTTT. It translates to CASSPAEVGATNEKLFF.

The chain joins TRBV19 to TRBJ2-1; no clear D. V was pared by 3 bases and J by 4 bases, with 19 bases between. Germline CDR1 reads LNHDA; CDR2 reads SQIVND (reference sequence). The length of the CDR3 is 17 residues. In nucleotides, the CDR3 is TGTGCCAGTAGTATTTTATCAGGAGAAACATCGTACAATGAGCAGTTCTTC. Amino acids: CASSILSGETSYNEQFF.

This clone was seen only once. J is TRBJ1-6 and V is TRBV27; tentative D call: TRBD1 (5 bases). Between the trimmed V and J ends, which lost 4 bases and 8 bases, there was a span of 12 bases. This CDR3 contains 14 residues. Germline CDR1 MNHEY, CDR2 SMNVEV (reference sequence). CDR3 DNA sequence: TGTGCCAGCAGTTCGACAGCCACTGATTCACCCCTCCACTTT. Its translation: CASSSTATDSPLHF.

This clone was picked up one time. This chain links TRBV5-1 with TRBJ1-1; possible D gene TRBD1, 5 bases. CDR1 SGHRS and CDR2 YFSETQ come from the germline V gene. Trimming pared 4 bases from V and 1 base from J, leaving 14 bases between. This CDR3 is 15 amino acids long. The CDR3 DNA follows: TGCGCCAGCAGCCTAGGATACAGGACGAACACTGAAGCTTTCTTT. Encoded protein: CASSLGYRTNTEAFF.

The rearrangement uses TRBV28 and TRBJ1-5; D possibly corresponds to TRBD1 (5 bases). CDR3 size: 15 residues. The germline CDR1 and CDR2 sequences are MDHEN and SYDVKM. V shed 3 bases and J shed 6 bases, with 15 bases lying between them. CDR3 sequence (DNA): TGTGCCAGCAGTTTCTCCAGGGAGGTATTTCAGCCCCAGCATTTT. This translates into CASSFSREVFQPQHF.

The rearrangement joins TRBV27 to TRBJ1-2, with a possible D match to TRBD1 (5 bases). This CDR3 has 12 amino acids. With 6 bases removed from V and 7 bases from J, the gap between germline ends came to 12 bases. CDR1 is MNHEY and CDR2 is SMNVEV in the germline V gene (reference sequence). CDR3 region: CASRARGVGYTF. CDR3 bases: TGTGCCAGCAGAGCCAGAGGGGTTGGCTACACCTTC.

The chain uses TRBV29-1 and TRBJ2-7; maybe TRBD2 (5 bases). Trimming took off 2 bases at V and 2 bases at J, with 10 bases between the two ends. The CDR3 is 13 residues long. Germline-derived CDR1 and CDR2 are SQVTM and ANQGSEA. The CDR3 here is CSVELGVPYEQYF. CDR3 DNA sequence: TGCAGCGTTGAACTCGGGGTTCCCTACGAGCAGTACTTC.

The chain is built from TRBV5-3 and TRBJ1-2, with D perhaps TRBD1 (5 bases). TRBV5-3 is assigned to the ORF class and has an uncertain function. The CDR3 runs 10 residues. V shed 4 bases and J shed 13 bases, with 11 bases lying between them. The CDR3 DNA reads as TGTGCCAGAAGCCGGGACGGAGTCACCTTC. Amino acids: CARSRDGVTF.

The V call is TRBV30, the J call TRBJ2-6; D assignment may be TRBD1 or TRBD2 (5 bases each). Between the trimmed V and J ends, which lost 0 bases and 0 bases, there was a span of 15 bases. Germline CDR1 reads GTSNPN; CDR2 reads SVGIG (reference sequence). There are 18 residues in the CDR3. The CDR3 DNA reads TGTGCCTGGAGTGTCCGGGACCTGACTTACTCTGGGGCCAACGTCCTGACTTTC. This codes for CAWSVRDLTYSGANVLTF. The whole variable domain, filled in from reference TRBV30 and TRBJ2-6, reads SQTIHQWPATLVQPVGSPLSLECTVEGTSNPNLYWYRQAAGRGLQLLFYSVGIGQISSEVPQNLSASRPQDRQFILSSKKLLLSDSGFYLCAWSVRDLTYSGANVLTFGAGSRLTVL.

The rearrangement joins TRBV9 to TRBJ2-2; D possibly corresponds to TRBD1 (8 bases). The germline V gene has CDR1 SGDLS and CDR2 YYNGEE. Trimming took 3 bases from V and 3 from J, leaving 24 bases between them. This CDR3 region has 19 residues. The CDR3 sequence is CASSAGGGGTTSYTGELFF. DNA for the CDR3: TGTGCCAGCAGCGCAGGGGGCGGAGGGACTACCTCGTACACCGGGGAGCTGTTTTTT.

The V call is TRBV19, the J call TRBJ2-3, with D perhaps matching TRBD2 (6 bases). Germline V lookup: CDR1 LNHDA, CDR2 SQIVND (reference sequence). V shed 4 bases and J shed 5 bases, with 10 bases lying between them. The CDR3 totals 13 residues. CDR3 nucleotides: TGTGCCAGTAGTAATCGGGGAGGAGATACGCAGTATTTT. Translated: CASSNRGGDTQYF.

This clone was detected only once. The chain is built from TRBV10-1 and TRBJ1-1, with TRBD1 as a possible D gene (5 bases). The CDR3 sequence is 16 residues long. V dropped 3 bases and J dropped 1 base, with 15 bases sitting between them. Germline V gene sequence: CDR1 WNHNN, CDR2 SYGVQD (reference sequence). The CDR3 DNA follows: TGCGCCAGCAGTGATAGGGGATGGGGCTCGAACACTGAAGCTTTCTTT. Its translation: CASSDRGWGSNTEAFF.

The rearrangement uses TRBV6-1 and TRBJ2-6, with D unclear. The CDR3 contains 14 residues. Trimming removed 6 bases at V and 0 bases at J, with 6 bases between. CDR1 is MNHNS and CDR2 is SASEGT in the germline V gene. The CDR3 nucleotides are TGTGCCAGCAGAATCCCCTCTGGGGCCAACGTCCTGACTTTC. It encodes CASRIPSGANVLTF.

This clone showed up just once. The genes are TRBV11-2 and TRBJ1-5; 7 bases align to TRBD1. The CDR3 is 15 amino acids. Germline V gene data show CDR1 as SGHAT and CDR2 as FQNNGV. With V trimmed by 4 bases and J by 5 bases, 8 bases remained unmatched. The CDR3 reads CASSSTQGVDQPQHF. Written as DNA, the CDR3 is TGTGCCAGCAGCTCTACCCAGGGGGTGGATCAGCCCCAGCATTTT.

The rearrangement joins TRBV7-9 to TRBJ2-7; D unclear. The CDR3 has 12 amino acids. Germline loops: CDR1 SEHNR, CDR2 FQNEAQ (reference sequence). The V and J ends lost 6 bases and 5 bases respectively, with 11 bases between them. CDR3 DNA sequence: TGTGCCAGCAGTCTTTCTGAGAACGAGCAGTACTTC. It translates to CASSLSENEQYF. The variable domain in full, completed from reference TRBV7-9 and TRBJ2-7, reads DTGVSQNPRHKITKRGQNVTFRCDPISEHNRLYWYRQTLGQGPEFLTYFQNEAQLEKSRLLSDRFSAERPKGSFSTLEIQRTEQGDSAMYLCASSLSENEQYFGPGTRLTVT.

The chain combines TRBV6-1 with TRBJ2-7, with 9 bases that match TRBD1. The CDR3 covers 15 residues. V shed 5 bases, J shed 5 bases, and the junction held 10 bases outside the gene matches. The germline gives CDR1 MNHNS, CDR2 SASEGT. The CDR3 DNA reads TGTGCCAGCAGTCAAACAAGGACAGGGGAACACGAGCAGTACTTC. It specifies CASSQTRTGEHEQYF.

CDR3 DNA: TGTGCCAGCAGCTTAGTTGGCTACGAGCAGTACTTC. It is translated as CASSLVGYEQYF. The chain employs TRBV11-3 and TRBJ2-7; D remains ambiguous. This CDR3 contains 12 residues. V was cut by 1 base and J by 3 bases, with 4 bases left in between. Per the germline V gene, CDR1 is SGHNT and CDR2 is YENEEA.

The rearrangement uses TRBV11-1 and TRBJ1-5, with D maybe TRBD1 (5 bases). The ends were cut back, 1 base at V and 0 bases at J, with 10 bases in the middle. The germline gives CDR1 SGHAT, CDR2 FQDESV (reference sequence). This CDR3 spans 16 amino acids. CDR3 in DNA: TGTGCCAGCAGCTTAGGTCGACAGATTAGCAATCAGCCCCAGCATTTT. Translation gives CASSLGRQISNQPQHF.

The DNA for the CDR3 is TGTGCCAGCAGTGAAGCGGGGGGGAACCTGGCGGAAAAACTGTTTTTT. Its protein product is CASSEAGGNLAEKLFF. The V call is TRBV6-1, the J call TRBJ1-4; TRBD1 is a possible D gene (5 bases). CDR1 is MNHNS, CDR2 SASEGT, per germline. This CDR3 has 16 residues. Trimming shortened V by 0 bases and J by 8 bases, and 16 bases separated the two germline ends.

The rearrangement uses TRBV9 and TRBJ2-7, with 9 bases aligning to TRBD2. The junction had 7 bases not matched to a gene; V was cut back by 0 bases and J by 0 bases. The germline V gene encodes CDR1 SGDLS and CDR2 YYNGEE. CDR3 size: 17 residues. This CDR3 reads CASSVESGGPLSYEQYF. The CDR3 DNA is TGTGCCAGCAGCGTAGAAAGCGGGGGGCCCCTCTCCTACGAGCAGTACTTC. The entire variable domain, with the rest obtained from reference TRBV9 and TRBJ2-7, is as follows: DSGVTQTPKHLITATGQRVTLRCSPRSGDLSVYWYQQSLDQGLQFLIQYYNGEERAKGNILERFSAQQFPDLHSELNLSSLELGDSALYFCASSVESGGPLSYEQYFGPGTRLTVT.

The chain joins TRBV5-4 to TRBJ1-1; D not certain. The CDR3 runs to 14 residues. Trimming removed 4 bases from V and 3 bases from J, with 13 bases in between. Looked up from germline, CDR1 is SGHNT and CDR2 is YYREEE (reference sequence). The CDR3, as DNA: TGTGCCAGCAGCCTGTCCGGGTATTACACTGAAGCTTTCTTT. This sequence encodes CASSLSGYYTEAFF.